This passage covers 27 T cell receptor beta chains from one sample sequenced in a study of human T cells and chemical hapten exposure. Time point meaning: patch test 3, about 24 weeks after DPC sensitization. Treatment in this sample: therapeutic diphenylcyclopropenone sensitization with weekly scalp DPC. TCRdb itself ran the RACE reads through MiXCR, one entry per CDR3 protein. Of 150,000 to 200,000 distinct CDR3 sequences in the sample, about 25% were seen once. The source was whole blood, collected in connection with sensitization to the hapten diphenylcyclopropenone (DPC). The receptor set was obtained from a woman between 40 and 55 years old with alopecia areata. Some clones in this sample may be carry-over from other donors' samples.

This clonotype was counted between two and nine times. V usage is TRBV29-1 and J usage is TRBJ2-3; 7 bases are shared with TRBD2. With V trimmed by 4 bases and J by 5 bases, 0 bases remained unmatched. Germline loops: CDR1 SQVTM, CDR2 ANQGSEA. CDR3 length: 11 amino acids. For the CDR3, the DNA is TGCAGCGTTGGGGAGGGAGATACGCAGTATTTT. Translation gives CSVGEGDTQYF.

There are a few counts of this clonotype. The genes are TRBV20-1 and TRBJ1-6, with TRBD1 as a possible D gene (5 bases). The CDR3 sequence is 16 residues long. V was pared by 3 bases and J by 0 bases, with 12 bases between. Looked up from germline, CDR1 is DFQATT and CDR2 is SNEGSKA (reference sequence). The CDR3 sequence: CSARGPESSYNSPLHF. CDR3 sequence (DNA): TGCAGTGCTAGGGGGCCGGAGAGCTCCTATAATTCACCCCTCCACTTT.

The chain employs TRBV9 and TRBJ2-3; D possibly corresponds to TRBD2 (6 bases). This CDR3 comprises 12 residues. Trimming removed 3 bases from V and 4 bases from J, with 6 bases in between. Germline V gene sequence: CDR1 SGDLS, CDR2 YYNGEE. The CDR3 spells CASSAGADTQYF. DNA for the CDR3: TGTGCCAGCAGCGCGGGGGCAGATACGCAGTATTTT.

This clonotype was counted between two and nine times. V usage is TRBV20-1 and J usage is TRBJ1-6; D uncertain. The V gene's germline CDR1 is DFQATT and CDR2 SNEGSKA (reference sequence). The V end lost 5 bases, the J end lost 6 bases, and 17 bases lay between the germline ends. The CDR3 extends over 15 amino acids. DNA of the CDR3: TGCAGTGCTGCCAAAAGATCATTGGGTAATTCACCCCTCCACTTT. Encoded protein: CSAAKRSLGNSPLHF.

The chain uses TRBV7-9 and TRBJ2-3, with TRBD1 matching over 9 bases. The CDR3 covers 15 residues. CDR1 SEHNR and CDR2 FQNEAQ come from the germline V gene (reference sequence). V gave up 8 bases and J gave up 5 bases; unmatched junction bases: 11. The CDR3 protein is CASRTWTGERDTQYF. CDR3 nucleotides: TGTGCCAGCCGCACCTGGACAGGGGAGAGAGATACGCAGTATTTT.

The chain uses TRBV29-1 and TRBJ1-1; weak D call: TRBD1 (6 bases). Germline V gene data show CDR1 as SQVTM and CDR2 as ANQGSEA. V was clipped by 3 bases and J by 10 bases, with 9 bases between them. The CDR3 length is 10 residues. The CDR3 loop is CSVERGRAFF. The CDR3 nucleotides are TGCAGCGTTGAGAGGGGGAGAGCTTTCTTT. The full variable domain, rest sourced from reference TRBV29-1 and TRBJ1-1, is SAVISQKPSRDICQRGTSLTIQCQVDSQVTMMFWYRQQPGQSLTLIATANQGSEATYESGFVIDKFPISRPNLTFSTLTVSNMSPEDSSIYLCSVERGRAFFGQGTRLTVV.

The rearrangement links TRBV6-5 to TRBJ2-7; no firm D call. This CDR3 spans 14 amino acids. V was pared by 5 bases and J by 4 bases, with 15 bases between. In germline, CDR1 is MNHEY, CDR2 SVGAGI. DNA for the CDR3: TGTGCCAGCAGTCCCCGTCCGGACCTTTACGAGCAGTACTTC. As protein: CASSPRPDLYEQYF.

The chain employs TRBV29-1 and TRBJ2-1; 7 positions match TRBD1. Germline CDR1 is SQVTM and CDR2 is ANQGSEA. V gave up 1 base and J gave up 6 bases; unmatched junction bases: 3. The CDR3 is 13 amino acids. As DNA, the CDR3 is TGCAGCGTTGAAGTTAGGGGGCCCAATGAGCAGTTCTTC. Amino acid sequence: CSVEVRGPNEQFF.

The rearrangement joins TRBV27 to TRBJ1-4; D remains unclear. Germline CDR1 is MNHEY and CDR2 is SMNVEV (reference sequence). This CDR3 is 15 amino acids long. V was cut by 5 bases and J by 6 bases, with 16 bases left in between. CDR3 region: CASSPGRGRDEKLFF. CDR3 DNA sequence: TGTGCCAGCAGTCCCGGTAGAGGGAGGGATGAAAAACTGTTTTTT. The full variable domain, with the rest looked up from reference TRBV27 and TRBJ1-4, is EAQVTQNPRYLITVTGKKLTVTCSQNMNHEYMSWYRQDPGLGLRQIYYSMNVEVTDKGDVPEGYKVSRKEKRNFPLILESPSPNQTSLYFCASSPGRGRDEKLFFGSGTQLSVL.

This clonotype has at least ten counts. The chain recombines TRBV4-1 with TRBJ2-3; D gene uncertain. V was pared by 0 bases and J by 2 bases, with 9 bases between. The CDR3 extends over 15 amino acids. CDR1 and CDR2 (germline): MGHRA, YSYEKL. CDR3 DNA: TGCGCCAGCAGCCAAGATGTTGGCTTCACAGATACGCAGTATTTT. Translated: CASSQDVGFTDTQYF.

The CDR3 reads CASSLRGAKNIQYF. CDR3 DNA: TGCGCCAGCAGCTTAAGGGGAGCCAAAAACATTCAGTACTTC. The J gene is TRBJ2-4, the V gene TRBV5-1, with a tentative D call TRBD1 (5 bases). CDR1 and CDR2 from the germline V gene are SGHRS and YFSETQ. V lost 2 bases and J lost 0, with 6 bases in between. The CDR3 is made up of 14 amino acids.

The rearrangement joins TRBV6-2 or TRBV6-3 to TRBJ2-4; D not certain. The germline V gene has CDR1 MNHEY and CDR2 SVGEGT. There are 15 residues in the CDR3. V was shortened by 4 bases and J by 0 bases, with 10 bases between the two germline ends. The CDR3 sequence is CASSFRGLAKNIQYF. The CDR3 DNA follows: TGTGCCAGCAGTTTTAGAGGTCTAGCCAAAAACATTCAGTACTTC.

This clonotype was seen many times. Written as DNA, the CDR3 is TGTGCCACCAGTGATTCCGACTACCGGCTACAAGAGACCCAGTACTTC. Amino acid sequence: CATSDSDYRLQETQYF. The chain joins TRBV24-1 to TRBJ2-5; TRBD2 is a possible D gene (5 bases). Germline loops: CDR1 KGHDR, CDR2 SFDVKD. The CDR3 has 16 amino acids. Trimming shortened V by 2 bases and J by 2 bases, and 14 bases separated the two germline ends.

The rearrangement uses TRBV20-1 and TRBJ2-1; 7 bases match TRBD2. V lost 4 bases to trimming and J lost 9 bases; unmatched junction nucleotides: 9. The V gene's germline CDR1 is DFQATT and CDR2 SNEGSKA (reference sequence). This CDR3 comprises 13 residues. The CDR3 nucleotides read TGCAGTGCTACTGGGAGGGCCTATGTTGAGCAGTTCTTC. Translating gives CSATGRAYVEQFF.

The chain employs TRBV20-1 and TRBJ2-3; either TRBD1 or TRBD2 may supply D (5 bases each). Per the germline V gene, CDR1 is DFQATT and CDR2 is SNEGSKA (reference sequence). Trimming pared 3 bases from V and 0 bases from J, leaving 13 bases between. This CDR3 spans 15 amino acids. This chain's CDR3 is CSASGRQSSTDTQYF. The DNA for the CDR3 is TGCAGTGCTAGTGGGAGACAGTCTAGCACAGATACGCAGTATTTT.

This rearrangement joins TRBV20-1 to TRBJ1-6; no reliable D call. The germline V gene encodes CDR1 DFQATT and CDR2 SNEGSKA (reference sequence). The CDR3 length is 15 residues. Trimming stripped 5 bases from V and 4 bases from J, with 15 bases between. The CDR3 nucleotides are TGCAGTGCTCCCCGTGGGGTGGGGTATAATTCACCCCTCCACTTT. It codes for CSAPRGVGYNSPLHF.

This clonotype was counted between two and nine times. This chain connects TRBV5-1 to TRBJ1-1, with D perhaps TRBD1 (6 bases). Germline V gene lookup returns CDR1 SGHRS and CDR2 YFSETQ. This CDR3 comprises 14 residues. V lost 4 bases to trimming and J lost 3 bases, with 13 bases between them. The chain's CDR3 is CASSRTGSDTEAFF. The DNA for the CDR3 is TGCGCCAGCAGCCGCACAGGGTCGGACACTGAAGCTTTCTTT.

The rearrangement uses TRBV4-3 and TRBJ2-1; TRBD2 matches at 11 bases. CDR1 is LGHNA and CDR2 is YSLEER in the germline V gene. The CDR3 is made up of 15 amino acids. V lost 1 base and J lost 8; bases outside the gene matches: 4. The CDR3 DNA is TGCGCCAGCAGCCAAGGGCTAGCGGGAGGTGATGAGCAGTTCTTC. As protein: CASSQGLAGGDEQFF.

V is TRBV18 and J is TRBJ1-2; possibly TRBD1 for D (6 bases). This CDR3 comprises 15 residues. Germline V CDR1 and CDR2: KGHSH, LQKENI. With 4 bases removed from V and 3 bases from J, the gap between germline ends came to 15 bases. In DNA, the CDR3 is TGTGCCAGCTCACTCGGGAAGGGGGATCACTATGGCTACACCTTC. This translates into CASSLGKGDHYGYTF.

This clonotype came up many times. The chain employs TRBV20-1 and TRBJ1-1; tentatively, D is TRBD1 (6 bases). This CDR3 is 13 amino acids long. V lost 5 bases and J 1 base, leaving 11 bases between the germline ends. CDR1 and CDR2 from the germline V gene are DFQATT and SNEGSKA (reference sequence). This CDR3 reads CSAYWTENTEAFF. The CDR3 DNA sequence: TGCAGTGCTTACTGGACAGAGAACACTGAAGCTTTCTTT.

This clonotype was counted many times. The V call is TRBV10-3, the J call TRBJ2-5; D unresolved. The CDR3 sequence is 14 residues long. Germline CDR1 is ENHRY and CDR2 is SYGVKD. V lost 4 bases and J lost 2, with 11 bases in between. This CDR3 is CAISVYPKQETQYF. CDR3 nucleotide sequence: TGTGCCATCAGTGTGTACCCGAAACAAGAGACCCAGTACTTC.

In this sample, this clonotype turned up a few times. CDR3 region: CASKVATNEKLFF. The CDR3 coding sequence is TGTGCCAGCAAGGTTGCAACTAATGAAAAACTGTTTTTT. V gene TRBV28 combines with J gene TRBJ1-4; D call uncertain. The CDR3 runs 13 residues. V lost 7 bases to trimming and J lost 0 bases, with 6 bases between them. Germline V gives CDR1 MDHEN, CDR2 SYDVKM.

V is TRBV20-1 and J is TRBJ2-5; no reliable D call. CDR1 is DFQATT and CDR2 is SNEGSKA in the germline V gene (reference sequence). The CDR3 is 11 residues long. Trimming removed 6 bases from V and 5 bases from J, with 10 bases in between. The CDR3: CSAPMGETQYF. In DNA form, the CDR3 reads TGCAGTGCCCCCATGGGGGAGACCCAGTACTTC.

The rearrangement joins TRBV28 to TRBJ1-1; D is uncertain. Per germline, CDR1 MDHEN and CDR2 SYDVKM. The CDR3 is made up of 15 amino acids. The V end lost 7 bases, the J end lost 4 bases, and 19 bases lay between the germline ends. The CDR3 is CASIGSTWVSTEAFF. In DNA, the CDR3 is TGTGCCAGCATTGGGAGTACGTGGGTGAGCACTGAAGCTTTCTTT.

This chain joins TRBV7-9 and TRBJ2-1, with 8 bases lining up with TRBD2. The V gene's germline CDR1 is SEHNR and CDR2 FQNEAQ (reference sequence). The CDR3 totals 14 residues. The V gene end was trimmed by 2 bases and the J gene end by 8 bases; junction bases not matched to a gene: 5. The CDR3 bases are TGTGCCAGCAGCTTATCGGGACTAGGGGATGAGCAGTTCTTC. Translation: CASSLSGLGDEQFF.

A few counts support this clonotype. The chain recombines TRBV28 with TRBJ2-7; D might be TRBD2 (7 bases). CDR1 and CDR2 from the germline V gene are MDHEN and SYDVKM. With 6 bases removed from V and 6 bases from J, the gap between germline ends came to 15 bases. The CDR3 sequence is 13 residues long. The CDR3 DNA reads TGTGCCAGCAGCGGGGGGCCTCGGCGCGAGCAGTACTTC. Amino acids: CASSGGPRREQYF.

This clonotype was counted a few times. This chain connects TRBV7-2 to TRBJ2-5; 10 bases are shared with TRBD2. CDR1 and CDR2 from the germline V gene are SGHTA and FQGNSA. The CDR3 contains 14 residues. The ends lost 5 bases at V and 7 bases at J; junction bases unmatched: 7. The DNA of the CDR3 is TGTGCCAGCAGCCCCAGCGGGAGGGGTAGGACCCAGTACTTC. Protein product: CASSPSGRGRTQYF.